The 26 T cell receptor beta chains below come from one sample, sequenced in a study of T cells in Graves' hyperthyroidism and ophthalmopathy. The investigators amplified TCR beta CDR3 regions from RNA transcripts. The TCR CDR3 first-round RT-PCR relied on the HTBI primer set. From the multiplex PCR reads, TCRdb called clonotypes with MiXCR, one entry per CDR3 protein. The sample records about 300,000 distinct CDR3 sequences, roughly 18% being singletons. Material: blood. These receptor sequences come from a man over 45 with Graves' ophthalmopathy.

The V gene is TRBV10-2, the J gene TRBJ1-2; the match to TRBD1 covers 9 bases. The CDR3 runs to 14 residues. The J segment lost 4 bases and the V segment lost 7 bases, leaving 7 bases of the junction unmatched. The germline CDR1 and CDR2 sequences are WSHSY and SAAADI. CDR3: CASTGQGSSYGYTF. The CDR3 DNA sequence: TGCGCCAGCACGGGACAGGGTTCTTCCTATGGCTACACCTTC.

Comments on this clonotype: A much larger clone is a single base away; this may be a read error. The V gene is TRBV11-2, the J gene TRBJ2-3; D ambiguous. Between the trimmed V and J ends, which lost 5 bases and 2 bases, there was a span of 8 bases. Germline CDR1 SGHAT, CDR2 FQNNGV. This CDR3 is 13 amino acids long. The CDR3: CASSPSITDTQYF. In nucleotides, the CDR3 is TGTGCCAGCAGCCCCTCTATCACAGATACGCAGTATTTT.

This chain uses TRBV10-3 with TRBJ2-2, with TRBD2 as a possible D gene (6 bases). CDR1 is ENHRY and CDR2 is SYGVKD in the germline V gene. The CDR3 length is 14 residues. The DNA of the CDR3 is TGTGCTACTATGAGGGGAGGTAGCACCGGGGAGCTGTTTTTT. Its protein is CATMRGGSTGELFF.

This clonotype was counted only a few times. The V and J genes are TRBV27 and TRBJ2-2; D is undetermined. The CDR3 sequence is 13 residues long. V was shortened by 2 bases and J by 7 bases, with 8 bases between the two germline ends. CDR1 and CDR2 (germline): MNHEY, SMNVEV (reference sequence). CDR3: CASSLRRIGELFF. CDR3 DNA sequence: TGTGCCAGCAGTTTACGACGGATCGGGGAGCTGTTTTTT.

This clonotype is a singleton in its sample. The V gene is TRBV20-1, the J gene TRBJ2-5; 10 bases match TRBD2. The CDR3 spans 16 residues. CDR1 is DFQATT and CDR2 is SNEGSKA in the germline V gene (reference sequence). V gave up 5 bases and J gave up 0 bases; unmatched junction bases: 9. In nucleotides, the CDR3 is TGCAGTGCTCCGACTAGCGGGCCCGGAAACCAAGAGACCCAGTACTTC. It specifies CSAPTSGPGNQETQYF.

This clonotype was detected ten times or more. The chain couples TRBV6-6 to TRBJ2-7; 9 bases match TRBD1. The CDR3 extends over 15 amino acids. The V gene end was trimmed by 1 base and the J gene end by 3 bases; junction bases not matched to a gene: 4. Germline CDR1 MNHNY, CDR2 SVGAGI (reference sequence). DNA of the CDR3: TGTGCCAGCAGTTACTTCGGGACAGGGAACTACGAGCAGTACTTC. Residues: CASSYFGTGNYEQYF.

This clonotype was seen repeatedly, ten times or more. This chain links TRBV5-8 with TRBJ1-5; a weak D match, TRBD1 (6 bases). Germline CDR1 reads SGHTS; CDR2 reads YDEGEE. CDR3 length equals 17 residues. V was trimmed by 0 bases and J by 0 bases, leaving 13 bases between them. The DNA of the CDR3 is TGTGCCAGCAGCTTGGCCCCGGACAGATATAGCAATCAGCCCCAGCATTTT. Protein sequence: CASSLAPDRYSNQPQHF.

This clonotype was observed many times. The chain recombines TRBV7-9 with TRBJ2-4, with TRBD2 matching 11 bases. The J segment lost 7 bases and the V segment lost 2 bases, leaving 4 bases of the junction unmatched. This CDR3 comprises 15 residues. Looked up from germline, CDR1 is SEHNR and CDR2 is FQNEAQ (reference sequence). The CDR3 is CASSLTSGRGNIQYF. CDR3 coding DNA: TGTGCCAGCAGCTTAACTAGCGGGAGAGGGAACATTCAGTACTTC.

The V gene is TRBV29-1, the J gene TRBJ2-1; TRBD2 matches 8 bases. The germline V gene has CDR1 SQVTM and CDR2 ANQGSEA. This CDR3 has 19 amino acids. The junction had 14 bases not matched to a gene; V was cut back by 1 base and J by 0 bases. The CDR3 DNA follows: TGCAGCGTTGAAGGTAGTAGGGCTAGCGGGCGGAGCTCCTACAATGAGCAGTTCTTC. As protein: CSVEGSRASGRSSYNEQFF.

The V and J genes are TRBV20-1 and TRBJ2-7, with 8 positions matching TRBD2. Germline CDR1 and CDR2: DFQATT and SNEGSKA (reference sequence). The CDR3 is made up of 15 amino acids. With V trimmed by 5 bases and J by 3 bases, 12 bases remained unmatched. For the CDR3, the DNA is TGCAGTGCTCATCCCACGGGAGGGAGTTTCTACGAGCAGTACTTC. This translates into CSAHPTGGSFYEQYF.

This clonotype was counted many times. The chain carries TRBV6-1 and TRBJ1-1; the match to TRBD1 covers 8 bases. Looked up from germline, CDR1 is MNHNS and CDR2 is SASEGT. CDR3 length: 15 amino acids. With V trimmed by 5 bases and J by 1 base, 6 bases remained unmatched. CDR3 DNA sequence: TGTGCCAGCAGTACTGGACAGGGAACGAACACTGAAGCTTTCTTT. Translated, it gives CASSTGQGTNTEAFF.

This clonotype has only a few counts. The J gene is TRBJ1-5, the V gene TRBV15; no firm D call. The CDR3 extends over 17 amino acids. Trimming cost V 0 bases and J 0 bases, with 12 bases left between them. CDR1 and CDR2 (germline): LNHNV, YYDKDF (reference sequence). The CDR3 region has the DNA TGTGCCACCAGCAGAGAACTCCTCCTTACTAGCAATCAGCCCCAGCATTTT. Its translation: CATSRELLLTSNQPQHF.

This clonotype was seen many times. The CDR3 DNA reads TGTGCCAGCAGCTTAGGGGTGGACAGGGGGCGGAAGACCCAGTACTTC. As protein: CASSLGVDRGRKTQYF. The gene calls are TRBV7-6 and TRBJ2-5, with 11 positions matching TRBD1. Germline V gives CDR1 SGHVS, CDR2 FNYEAQ. The CDR3 loop spans 16 amino acids. Trimming at V came to 1 base and at J to 6 bases, leaving 7 bases not matched to a gene.

This clonotype was counted many times. The V and J genes are TRBV28 and TRBJ2-1; TRBD2 agrees at 9 bases. Unmatched junction bases numbered 7, after V lost 1 base and J lost 3 bases. This CDR3 region has 17 residues. From germline, CDR1 is MDHEN and CDR2 SYDVKM. The CDR3 coding sequence is TGTGCCAGCAGTTTATTGACTAGCGGACATGGCTACAATGAGCAGTTCTTC. This sequence encodes CASSLLTSGHGYNEQFF. The full variable domain, its missing parts supplied by reference TRBV28 and TRBJ2-1, is DVKVTQSSRYLVKRTGEKVFLECVQDMDHENMFWYRQDPGLGLRLIYFSYDVKMKEKGDIPEGYSVSREKKERFSLILESASTNQTSMYLCASSLLTSGHGYNEQFFGPGTRLTVL.

The sample holds many counts of this clonotype. CDR3 sequence: CASSREGGETQYF. The CDR3, as DNA: TGCGCCAGCAGCCGGGAGGGAGGGGAGACCCAGTACTTC. V and J are TRBV4-1 and TRBJ2-5; TRBD2 aligns across 7 bases. The CDR3 sequence is 13 residues long. V shed 4 bases and J 5 bases; nucleotides not matched to a gene: 4. Per the germline V gene, CDR1 is MGHRA and CDR2 is YSYEKL.

The chain couples TRBV14 to TRBJ2-1; 12 bases map to TRBD2. There are 14 residues in the CDR3. Losses at the gene ends were 6 bases for V and 11 bases for J; bases not matched to a gene: 8. Looked up from germline, CDR1 is SGHDN and CDR2 is FVKESK. For the CDR3, the DNA is TGTGCCAGCAGTCGCGGACTAGCGGGATCCCAGCAGTTCTTC. This encodes CASSRGLAGSQQFF. The complete variable domain, with remaining parts taken from reference TRBV14 and TRBJ2-1, reads EAGVTQFPSHSVIEKGQTVTLRCDPISGHDNLYWYRRVMGKEIKFLLHFVKESKQDESGMPNNRFLAERTGGTYSTLKVQPAELEDSGVYFCASSRGLAGSQQFFGPGTRLTVL.

This clonotype showed up many times. The V gene is TRBV11-2, the J gene TRBJ1-1, with unresolved D. This CDR3 contains 10 residues. V shed 1 base and J shed 6 bases, with 0 bases lying between them. Germline CDR1 SGHAT, CDR2 FQNNGV. The CDR3 loop reads CASSLAEAFF. The CDR3 coding sequence is TGTGCCAGCAGCTTAGCTGAAGCTTTCTTT.

About this clonotype: One base away lies a much larger clone, so this may be a sequencing read error. The CDR3 spells CASSTTPDEQFF. In DNA form, the CDR3 reads TGTGCCAGCAGCACCACGCCCGATGAGCAGTTCTTC. The chain joins TRBV11-2 to TRBJ2-1; D remains unclear. CDR1 and CDR2 (germline): SGHAT, FQNNGV. Trimming removed 5 bases from V and 8 bases from J, with 10 bases in between. The CDR3 spans 12 residues.

This clonotype has just one count. This rearrangement joins TRBV4-1 to TRBJ2-4, with D uncertain. Germline V gives CDR1 MGHRA, CDR2 YSYEKL. With 0 bases removed from V and 0 bases from J, the gap between germline ends came to 0 bases. This CDR3 has 13 residues. The CDR3 bases are TGCGCCAGCAGCCAAGAAGCCAAAAACATTCAGTACTTC. Encoded protein: CASSQEAKNIQYF.

This clonotype showed up many times. The CDR3 sequence is CASSLVGTPWYGYTF. CDR3 in DNA: TGTGCCAGCAGTTTGGTTGGGACACCCTGGTATGGCTACACCTTC. The chain is built from TRBV12-3 or TRBV12-4 and TRBJ1-2; possible D gene TRBD1, 6 bases. The length of the CDR3 is 15 residues. V lost 3 bases to trimming and J lost 5 bases, with 16 bases between them.

The CDR3 here is CASSQAGTSGSFYEQYF. Here the CDR3 DNA reads TGTGCCAGCAGCCAAGCTGGGACTAGCGGGAGTTTCTACGAGCAGTACTTC. V and J are TRBV4-2 and TRBJ2-7; TRBD2 matches 14 bases. J gave up 3 bases and V 1 base, and 5 bases lay outside the gene matches. The CDR3 covers 17 residues. CDR1 is LGHNA, CDR2 YNFKEQ, per germline.

This clonotype was observed at least ten times. The chain couples TRBV6-1 to TRBJ2-7; a weak D match, TRBD2 (5 bases). From germline, CDR1 is MNHNS and CDR2 SASEGT. V was shortened by 6 bases and J by 0 bases, with 12 bases between the two germline ends. CDR3 size: 14 residues. In nucleotides, the CDR3 is TGTGCCAGCAGAACCGGGATCGCCTCCTACGAGCAGTACTTC. Translating gives CASRTGIASYEQYF.

This clonotype was found many times. This sequence joins TRBV5-1 and TRBJ1-1, with TRBD1 identical over 8 bases. CDR1 and CDR2 (germline): SGHRS, YFSETQ. V lost 4 bases to trimming and J lost 3 bases; unmatched junction nucleotides: 2. The CDR3 runs 13 residues. CDR3 in amino acids: CASSPTGDTEAFF. CDR3 in DNA: TGCGCCAGCAGCCCGACAGGGGACACTGAAGCTTTCTTT.

This clonotype has ten or more counts. The chain has TRBV20-1 and TRBJ2-3; the match to TRBD2 covers 7 bases. The CDR3 is 16 residues long. Germline CDR1 DFQATT, CDR2 SNEGSKA (reference sequence). V was pared by 0 bases and J by 2 bases, with 8 bases of the junction left unmatched. Written as DNA, the CDR3 is TGCAGTGCTAGAGATTGGGAAGCGGGATACACAGATACGCAGTATTTT. It encodes CSARDWEAGYTDTQYF.

This clonotype was counted ten times or more. The rearrangement joins TRBV18 to TRBJ1-1; 7 bases align to TRBD1. Per germline, CDR1 KGHSH and CDR2 LQKENI. This CDR3 spans 16 amino acids. Unmatched junction bases numbered 6, after V lost 2 bases and J lost 0 bases. CDR3: CASSPRGQPMNTEAFF. DNA for the CDR3: TGTGCCAGCTCACCAAGGGGACAGCCCATGAACACTGAAGCTTTCTTT. The full variable domain, its missing parts supplied by reference TRBV18 and TRBJ1-1, is NAGVMQNPRHLVRRRGQEARLRCSPMKGHSHVYWYRQLPEEGLKFMVYLQKENIIDESGMPKERFSAEFPKEGPSILRIQQVVRGDSAAYFCASSPRGQPMNTEAFFGQGTRLTVV.

This clonotype was observed at least ten times. The chain links TRBV11-1 to TRBJ2-1; 11 positions agree with TRBD2. The CDR3 has 16 residues. CDR1 and CDR2 (germline): SGHAT, FQDESV (reference sequence). V trimming: 5 bases; J trimming: 9 bases; junction bases outside the gene matches: 12. CDR3 nucleotides: TGTGCCAGCAGCCTCCTAGCGGGAGGAAGGGTAGGTGAGCAGTTCTTC. It yields the protein CASSLLAGGRVGEQFF.